The entry that follows covers one T cell receptor beta chain sequence. The table came from immunoSEQ multiplex PCR; TCRdb's copy has only in-frame clones and leaves some out. The sample lists 110,000 or so clones, roughly 84% occurring once. The CDR3 has 15 amino acids. The V gene's germline CDR1 is SGHRS and CDR2 YFSETQ. Between the trimmed V and J ends, which lost 0 bases and 5 bases, there was a span of 15 bases. This sample is drawn from a study of blood T cell repertoires in COVID-19. Sequencing input: peripheral blood. The gene calls are TRBV5-1 and TRBJ2-7; the D gene is possibly TRBD1 (6 bases). The TCR sequence derives from a woman in her 50s with acute or convalescent COVID-19. CDR3 DNA: TGCGCCAGCAGCTTGGCTAACAGGGATGGGCACGAGCAGTACTTC. Protein sequence: CASSLANRDGHEQYF.